This is a list of T cell receptor beta chains from one sample in a study of blood T cell repertoires in COVID-19. Sequenced by immunoSEQ multiplex PCR; TCRdb stores in-frame clones only, minus some. Seen here are about 330,000 clones, more than 70% observed once, and the top ten hold around 1.5%. The sequenced sample consisted of peripheral blood. The source of these receptors is a woman between 50 and 59 years old with acute or convalescent COVID-19. The CDR3 runs from the conserved cysteine through the conserved F or W. Fields, in order: V gene, clone size, D gene, J gene, CDR3 DNA, CDR3 protein. D genes are given only for firm matches. Size tells how often a clone was seen (once, few, many) or the class of an expanded clone, and some rows leave it out.

TRBV18,few,NA,TRBJ2-6,TGTGCCAGCTCACCTTCTCGCTCTGGGGCCAACGTCCTGACTTTC,CASSPSRSGANVLTF
TRBV11-2,NA,NA,TRBJ1-1,TGTGCCAGCAGCTTGGGGAGGGACATCATGAACACTGAAGCTTTCTTT,CASSLGRDIMNTEAFF
TRBV28,NA,NA,TRBJ1-6,TGTGCCAGCAGTTTATGGGGGCAGGGTAAGGAACCCCTCCACTTT,CASSLWGQGKEPLHF
TRBV11-2,NA,TRBD1,TRBJ2-3,TGTGCCAGCAGCCGGACAGGGTCTAGCACAGATACGCAGTATTTT,CASSRTGSSTDTQYF
TRBV5-1,NA,TRBD2,TRBJ2-1,TGCGCCAGCAGCTTCCCCGGGACTAGCGGATCCAGCTCCTACAATGAGCAGTTCTTC,CASSFPGTSGSSSYNEQFF
TRBV27,NA,NA,TRBJ2-7,TGTGCCAGCAGTTTAGGGGCCCAGTCGTACGAGCAGTACTTC,CASSLGAQSYEQYF
TRBV18,NA,NA,TRBJ2-5,TGTGCCAGCTCACCACCCTCCGGGGAGACCCAGTACTTC,CASSPPSGETQYF
TRBV7-3,few,NA,TRBJ2-2,TGTGCCAGCAGCACCGGACATAGCACCGGGGAGCTGTTTTTT,CASSTGHSTGELFF
TRBV15,NA,NA,TRBJ1-1,TGTGCCACCAGCAGAGATATAGTTTCGAACACTGAAGCTTTCTTT,CATSRDIVSNTEAFF
TRBV28,few,TRBD1,TRBJ1-4,TGTGCCAGCAGTGGGGGACAGGCAACTAATGAAAAACTGTTTTTT,CASSGGQATNEKLFF
TRBV4-3,NA,TRBD2,TRBJ2-2,TGCGCCAGCAGCCAAGATGGGGCTAGCGGGACCGGGGAGCTGTTTTTT,CASSQDGASGTGELFF
TRBV6-2/TRBV6-3,NA,TRBD1,TRBJ1-1,TGTGCCAGCAGTTACTCCCGGACAGGGAACACTGAAGCTTTCTTT,CASSYSRTGNTEAFF
TRBV2,NA,NA,TRBJ1-2,TGTGCCAGCTACGGCCGGGACACGAAAATCTATGGCTACACCTTC,CASYGRDTKIYGYTF
TRBV28,NA,TRBD2,TRBJ2-7,TGTGCCAGCAGTTTATTAGCGGGTGCCTCCTACGAGCAGTACTTC,CASSLLAGASYEQYF
TRBV28,few,NA,TRBJ1-5,TGTGCCAGTGCCCCAGGGTATAGCAATCAGCCCCAGCATTTT,CASAPGYSNQPQHF
TRBV10-1,NA,NA,TRBJ2-1,TGCGCCAGCACCATGACACCCGCCCTCTCCTACAATGAGCAGTTCTTC,CASTMTPALSYNEQFF
TRBV7-2,NA,TRBD1,TRBJ2-1,TGTGCCAGCGGACAGGGGGGGTCCTACAATGAGCAGTTCTTC,CASGQGGSYNEQFF
TRBV15,NA,NA,TRBJ2-5,TGTGCCACCAGCAGATCGGGAGACTCGGAGACCCAGTACTTC,CATSRSGDSETQYF
TRBV28,NA,NA,TRBJ2-1,TGTGCCAGCAGTTTAGGGAGCTCCTACAATGAGCAGTTCTTC,CASSLGSSYNEQFF
TRBV27,NA,NA,TRBJ2-5,TGTGCCAGCAGTTTATCGAAGACTAAAAAAGAGACCCAGTACTTC,CASSLSKTKKETQYF
TRBV21-1,NA,NA,TRBJ2-1,TGTGCCAGCAGCTCGAAGCGGGAGCGCTACAATGAGCAGTTCTTC,CASSSKRERYNEQFF
TRBV6-5,NA,TRBD1,TRBJ1-6,TGTGCCAGCAGCAGACCCGGGACAGCCAATTCACCCCTCCACTTT,CASSRPGTANSPLHF
TRBV2,NA,TRBD2,TRBJ2-5,TGTGCCAGCATAGGACTAGGAGGGACCCAGTACTTC,CASIGLGGTQYF
TRBV30,NA,TRBD1,TRBJ1-1,TGTGCCTGGGAGCCAGGGGGCCTGGGGTACACTGAAGCTTTCTTT,CAWEPGGLGYTEAFF
TRBV4-1,NA,TRBD1,TRBJ1-3,TGCGCCAGCAGCCACACCCCGGGACAGGAGGGAAACACCATATATTTT,CASSHTPGQEGNTIYF
TRBV7-3,NA,TRBD1,TRBJ2-5,TGTGCCAGCAGCACGGGACAGAAAGAGACCCAGTACTTC,CASSTGQKETQYF
TRBV7-9,NA,TRBD1,TRBJ1-1,TGTGCCAGCAGGGCAAGACAGGGGAGGGACACTGAAGCTTTCTTT,CASRARQGRDTEAFF
TRBV7-9,NA,TRBD1,TRBJ1-2,TGTGCCAGCAGCTTTCGGGACAGATTCTATGGCTACACCTTC,CASSFRDRFYGYTF
TRBV24-1,NA,NA,TRBJ2-7,TGTGCCACCAGTGAGGCACGCTACGAGCAGTACTTC,CATSEARYEQYF
TRBV11-1,NA,TRBD2,TRBJ2-1,TGTGCCAGCACCTCGAGACTAGCGGGTCAATACAATGAGCAGTTCTTC,CASTSRLAGQYNEQFF
TRBV18,NA,NA,TRBJ2-4,TGTGCCAGCTCACCCCTACTAAGAATAGCCAAAAACATTCAGTACTTC,CASSPLLRIAKNIQYF